This passage covers 26 T cell receptor beta chains from one sample sequenced in a study of blood T cell repertoires in COVID-19. Method: immunoSEQ multiplex PCR; TCRdb's copy keeps in-frame clones and lacks some. The sample holds about 100,000 clones, over 75% seen once. Sequencing was performed on peripheral blood. The receptors were sampled from a man younger than 40 in a cohort sampled during active COVID-19.

A few counts support this clone. V gene TRBV7-2 combines with J gene TRBJ1-5; D is unresolved. The CDR3 is 15 residues long. CDR1 is SGHTA, CDR2 FQGNSA, per germline. With 2 bases removed from V and 1 base from J, the gap between germline ends came to 9 bases. DNA of the CDR3: TGTGCCAGCAGCTTATATGAGGGAAGCAATCAGCCCCAGCATTTT. Its translation: CASSLYEGSNQPQHF.

The CDR3 DNA reads TGTGCCGCAAGGGGGAGAACTAGCACAGATACGCAGTATTTT. This sequence encodes CAARGRTSTDTQYF. The chain employs TRBV24-1 and TRBJ2-3, with D maybe TRBD1 (6 bases). Germline V gene data show CDR1 as KGHDR and CDR2 as SFDVKD. V was shortened by 12 bases and J by 0 bases, with 15 bases between the two germline ends. The CDR3 loop spans 14 amino acids.

This sequence joins TRBV3-1 (or the pseudogene TRBV3-2) and TRBJ2-2, with D possibly matching TRBD1 (5 bases). V was pared by 4 bases and J by 6 bases, with 18 bases between. The CDR3 loop spans 16 amino acids. Looked up from germline, CDR1 is LGHDT and CDR2 is YNNKEL (reference sequence). The CDR3 here is CASSPRAGKYPGELFF. CDR3 nucleotides: TGTGCCAGCAGCCCTCGGGCAGGGAAATACCCCGGGGAGCTGTTTTTT.

This chain links TRBV7-2 with TRBJ2-5; 8 bases fit TRBD2. In germline, CDR1 is SGHTA, CDR2 FQGNSA. The V segment lost 3 bases and the J segment 3 bases; nucleotides outside the gene matches: 0. CDR3 size: 13 residues. CDR3 sequence: CASSFSGEETQYF. In nucleotides, the CDR3 is TGTGCCAGCAGCTTTAGCGGGGAAGAGACCCAGTACTTC.

This clone turned up a few times. The gene calls are TRBV30 and TRBJ1-1; 7 bases align to TRBD1. The CDR3 extends over 11 amino acids. V lost 8 bases to trimming and J lost 4 bases; unmatched junction nucleotides: 4. Germline lookup yields CDR1 GTSNPN and CDR2 SVGIG (reference sequence). This CDR3 reads CAGDRVTEAFF. CDR3 nucleotides: TGTGCCGGTGACAGGGTCACTGAAGCTTTCTTT.

Only a few counts were recorded for this clone. The rearrangement links TRBV21-1 to TRBJ2-1; the D call of TRBD1 is as the table states it, not checked on the DNA. TRBV21-1 is a documented pseudogene. This CDR3 region has 19 residues. The CDR3 DNA is TGTGCCAGCAGGCTGAATATGCTGACTGGGGCGCAACCTGGGGATGAGCAGTTCTTC. It is translated as CASRLNMLTGAQPGDEQFF.

Note on this clone: The same CDR3 can be traced to other DNA sequences in this sample. The chain combines TRBV9 with TRBJ2-2, with a tentative D call TRBD1 (5 bases). The CDR3 spans 15 residues. Germline V gene sequence: CDR1 SGDLS, CDR2 YYNGEE. Trimming removed 2 bases at V and 0 bases at J, with 8 bases between. The chain's CDR3 is CASSVGLANTGELFF. Here the CDR3 DNA reads TGTGCCAGCAGCGTGGGGCTAGCGAACACCGGGGAGCTGTTTTTT.

CDR3 residues: CASSPTPRGTEAFF. The CDR3 coding sequence is TGTGCCAGCAGTCCCACACCCCGGGGCACTGAAGCTTTCTTT. The rearrangement links TRBV27 to TRBJ1-1; D gene uncertain. Trimming shortened V by 5 bases and J by 4 bases, and 14 bases separated the two germline ends. There are 14 residues in the CDR3. Germline CDR1 MNHEY, CDR2 SMNVEV (reference sequence).

The chain recombines TRBV5-1 with TRBJ1-3; D remains unclear. V was clipped by 1 base and J by 4 bases, with 9 bases between them. The germline V gene encodes CDR1 SGHRS and CDR2 YFSETQ. This CDR3 has 14 residues. CDR3 sequence (DNA): TGCGCCAGCAGCTTGAGTGCGGTGGGAAACACCATATATTTT. Residues: CASSLSAVGNTIYF.

J is TRBJ2-3 and V is TRBV7-9; TRBD1 aligns across 10 bases. Germline V lookup: CDR1 SEHNR, CDR2 FQNEAQ (reference sequence). This CDR3 comprises 14 residues. The ends lost 5 bases at V and 4 bases at J; junction bases unmatched: 3. In DNA form, the CDR3 reads TGTGCCAGCAGCCCGGACAGGGGGGCAGATACGCAGTATTTT. Protein sequence: CASSPDRGADTQYF.

This clone was seen just once. This chain joins TRBV5-5 and TRBJ2-3; 9 bases fit TRBD1. The CDR3 extends over 15 amino acids. CDR1 is SGHKS, CDR2 YYEKEE, per germline (reference sequence). After removal of 2 bases from V and 4 bases from J, the junction contained 5 bases not matched to a gene. CDR3 coding DNA: TGTGCCAGCAGCTTACAGGGGGCGGGTCCAGATACGCAGTATTTT. Its translation is CASSLQGAGPDTQYF.

V is TRBV6-2 or TRBV6-3 and J is TRBJ1-5; perhaps TRBD1 as D (6 bases). The CDR3 consists of 14 residues. Trimming pared 4 bases from V and 4 bases from J, leaving 11 bases between. Looked up from germline, CDR1 is MNHEY and CDR2 is SVGEGT. The CDR3 bases are TGTGCCAGCAGTTTCGGGGGGCAGAATCAGCCCCAGCATTTT. The encoded protein is CASSFGGQNQPQHF.

The rearrangement uses TRBV3-1 (or the pseudogene TRBV3-2) and TRBJ1-2; 8 bases map to TRBD1. The germline V gene has CDR1 LGHDT and CDR2 YNNKEL (reference sequence). With 4 bases clipped from V and 8 bases from J, the junction kept 12 bases outside the gene matches. The length of the CDR3 is 15 residues. The CDR3 spells CASSPQVTGVGGYTF. The CDR3 nucleotides are TGTGCCAGCAGCCCCCAGGTGACAGGGGTCGGCGGCTACACCTTC.

The chain employs TRBV15 and TRBJ2-1; 8 positions agree with TRBD1. This CDR3 has 13 amino acids. CDR1 and CDR2 (germline): LNHNV, YYDKDF (reference sequence). Germline trimming cut 5 bases from V and 4 bases from J; bases unmatched to any gene: 1. The CDR3 reads CATSGTGYNEQFF. The CDR3 DNA reads TGTGCCACCAGCGGGACAGGTTACAATGAGCAGTTCTTC.

The V gene is TRBV9, the J gene TRBJ2-4; 7 nucleotides agree with TRBD2. V was clipped by 0 bases and J by 5 bases; unmatched bases: 11. CDR1 and CDR2 (germline): SGDLS, YYNGEE. The CDR3 runs 17 residues. The CDR3 here is CASSVAWGGAGENIQYF. CDR3 bases: TGTGCCAGCAGCGTAGCTTGGGGAGGGGCCGGGGAAAACATTCAGTACTTC.

J is TRBJ1-6 and V is TRBV19, with D unresolved. Germline CDR1 and CDR2: LNHDA and SQIVND (reference sequence). The CDR3 totals 14 residues. V lost 3 bases and J lost 9, with 12 bases in between. The CDR3 loop reads CASSIPRFRSPLHF. The CDR3 nucleotides are TGTGCCAGTAGTATCCCCCGGTTTCGTTCACCCCTCCACTTT.

This clone was observed once. This sequence joins TRBV6-5 and TRBJ1-1; D not certain. The CDR3 extends over 12 amino acids. V shed 7 bases and J shed 5 bases, with 11 bases lying between them. Germline CDR1 is MNHEY and CDR2 is SVGAGI. CDR3 residues: CASTLHRTEAFF. DNA of the CDR3: TGTGCCAGCACCTTACATCGAACTGAAGCTTTCTTT.

The V and J genes are TRBV6-4 and TRBJ1-6; the D is unclear. Germline V gene data show CDR1 as MRHNA and CDR2 as SNTAGT. The CDR3 is 13 residues long. The V end lost 3 bases, the J end lost 10 bases, and 10 bases lay between the germline ends. DNA for the CDR3: TGTGCCAGCAGTGAAACTTTTCGGTCACCCCTCCACTTT. Translated, it gives CASSETFRSPLHF.

The chain uses TRBV28 and TRBJ2-7; D gene unclear. V was shortened by 5 bases and J by 4 bases, with 9 bases between the two germline ends. Per germline, CDR1 MDHEN and CDR2 SYDVKM. CDR3 length: 12 amino acids. In nucleotides, the CDR3 is TGTGCCAGCAGTCCCGCCGGGTACGAGCAGTACTTC. Protein: CASSPAGYEQYF. Full variable domain (remainder filled in from reference TRBV28 and TRBJ2-7): DVKVTQSSRYLVKRTGEKVFLECVQDMDHENMFWYRQDPGLGLRLIYFSYDVKMKEKGDIPEGYSVSREKKERFSLILESASTNQTSMYLCASSPAGYEQYFGPGTRLTVT.

This clone was seen a single time. This chain links TRBV21-1 with TRBJ2-3; TRBD2 was called by the table and not checked on the DNA. TRBV21-1 constitutes a pseudogene. CDR3 length equals 15 residues. Here the CDR3 reads CASSKEAGPTDTQYF. CDR3 coding DNA: TGTGCCAGCAGCAAAGAGGCGGGACCCACAGATACGCAGTATTTT.

The chain couples TRBV10-3 to TRBJ2-2, with TRBD1 identical over 7 bases. The germline V gene encodes CDR1 ENHRY and CDR2 SYGVKD. This CDR3 has 13 amino acids. After removal of 3 bases from V and 9 bases from J, the junction contained 4 bases not matched to a gene. The CDR3 is CAISDGTVRELFF. The CDR3 nucleotides are TGTGCCATCAGTGACGGGACAGTTCGGGAGCTGTTTTTT.

The rearrangement links TRBV10-3 to TRBJ1-6, with D perhaps TRBD1 (5 bases). The CDR3 contains 15 residues. Germline-derived CDR1 and CDR2 are ENHRY and SYGVKD. The ends were cut back, 8 bases at V and 5 bases at J, with 16 bases in the middle. Here the CDR3 reads CAIRRSGDDNSPLHF. The CDR3 DNA is TGTGCCATCCGCCGTTCGGGGGACGATAATTCACCCCTCCACTTT.

J is TRBJ2-2 and V is TRBV4-1; D may be TRBD1 (8 bases). The CDR3 consists of 15 residues. V shed 4 bases and J shed 5 bases, with 14 bases lying between them. Germline CDR1 MGHRA, CDR2 YSYEKL. The CDR3 protein is CASSREQGGTGELFF. In nucleotides, the CDR3 is TGCGCCAGCAGCCGCGAACAGGGGGGGACCGGGGAGCTGTTTTTT.

This chain links TRBV2 with TRBJ2-1; TRBD1 aligns across 7 bases. Germline V lookup: CDR1 SNHLY, CDR2 FYNNEI. The CDR3 contains 14 residues. Germline trimming cut 5 bases from V and 5 bases from J; bases unmatched to any gene: 6. Written as DNA, the CDR3 is TGTGCCAGCAGTCAACAGGGGCCCCACAATGAGCAGTTCTTC. Protein sequence: CASSQQGPHNEQFF.

CDR3 in DNA: TGTGCCAGCAGCTTAGCTAGCGGGGTTTACACAGATACGCAGTATTTT. This gives the protein CASSLASGVYTDTQYF. The chain employs TRBV11-3 and TRBJ2-3; 9 bases map to TRBD2. This CDR3 has 16 residues. The ends lost 1 base at V and 2 bases at J; junction bases unmatched: 4. Germline V lookup: CDR1 SGHNT, CDR2 YENEEA.

The chain is built from TRBV9 and TRBJ2-1; 9 nucleotides align to TRBD2. Germline trimming cut 3 bases from V and 0 bases from J; bases unmatched to any gene: 7. This CDR3 is built from 17 residues. Looked up from germline, CDR1 is SGDLS and CDR2 is YYNGEE. CDR3 in amino acids: CASSGTSASSSYNEQFF. CDR3 sequence (DNA): TGTGCCAGCAGCGGGACTAGCGCGAGCTCCTCCTACAATGAGCAGTTCTTC.